The next 20 T cell receptor beta chains were all read from a single sample in a study of T cell repertoires in cytomegalovirus infection. TCRdb re-analysed the reads in MiXCR, keeping a single row per CDR3 protein. The sample yields around 530,000 distinct CDR3 sequences, more than 15% seen once. The sequencing sample was made of CD8+ T cells from PBMCs. Every receptor here comes from a human donor in good health (CMV status not recorded). Some clones in this sample may be carry-over from other donors' samples.

Comment on this clonotype: It may be a read error: a sequence one base away is much more abundant. The J gene is TRBJ2-1, the V gene TRBV15; TRBD1 matches at 10 bases. Germline CDR1 reads LNHNV; CDR2 reads YYDKDF (reference sequence). The CDR3 contains 15 residues. Here the CDR3 reads CATAAGTGAHNVQFF. CDR3 nucleotide sequence: TGTGCCACCGCCGCCGGGACAGGGGCCCACAATGTGCAGTTCTTC.

V gene TRBV7-9 combines with J gene TRBJ2-7; 9 nucleotides agree with TRBD2. This CDR3 has 16 residues. Germline loops: CDR1 SEHNR, CDR2 FQNEAQ (reference sequence). V was clipped by 4 bases and J by 3 bases; unmatched bases: 10. This chain's CDR3 is CASSYLTSGGFYEQYF. CDR3 nucleotide sequence: TGTGCCAGCAGCTATCTGACTAGCGGAGGCTTCTACGAGCAGTACTTC.

The chain employs TRBV20-1 and TRBJ1-4; D not resolved. In germline, CDR1 is DFQATT, CDR2 SNEGSKA (reference sequence). V was pared by 0 bases and J by 3 bases, with 11 bases between. This CDR3 has 15 residues. CDR3 loop: CSAREAFASNEKLFF. The CDR3 DNA sequence: TGCAGTGCTAGAGAGGCCTTCGCGTCTAATGAAAAACTGTTTTTT.

This clonotype was seen ten or more times. The gene calls are TRBV14 and TRBJ2-1; no firm D call. The CDR3 is 15 amino acids. With 1 base removed from V and 2 bases from J, the gap between germline ends came to 9 bases. The V gene's germline CDR1 is SGHDN and CDR2 FVKESK. CDR3 residues: CASSQGSGPYNEQFF. The DNA of the CDR3 is TGTGCCAGCAGCCAAGGTTCAGGACCCTACAATGAGCAGTTCTTC.

This chain links TRBV7-3 with TRBJ1-2, with TRBD1 matching 10 bases. V was pared by 2 bases and J by 7 bases, with 13 bases of the junction left unmatched. The germline gives CDR1 SGHTA, CDR2 FQGTGA. CDR3 size: 17 residues. The CDR3 spells CASSLPKDRGARGGYTF. DNA for the CDR3: TGTGCCAGCAGCTTACCTAAGGACAGGGGGGCTCGAGGTGGCTACACCTTC.

This clonotype has a count of ten or more. This sequence joins TRBV4-1 and TRBJ2-7; either TRBD1 or TRBD2 may supply D (5 bases each). The CDR3 is 16 residues long. CDR1 is MGHRA and CDR2 is YSYEKL in the germline V gene. Trimming took 0 bases from V and 6 from J, leaving 18 bases between them. The CDR3, as DNA: TGCGCCAGCAGCCAAGAGGGGGACGCGCAGCCTGGCGAGCAGTACTTC. Amino acids: CASSQEGDAQPGEQYF.

This clonotype showed up many times. The chain combines TRBV4-1 with TRBJ2-1; 8 bases are shared with TRBD2. Trimming took 7 bases from V and 7 from J; bases not matched to a gene: 18. From germline, CDR1 is MGHRA and CDR2 YSYEKL. The CDR3 runs to 17 residues. The CDR3 here is CASTPVGGGMIANEQFF. The DNA of the CDR3 is TGCGCCAGCACCCCTGTCGGGGGGGGGATGATAGCGAATGAGCAGTTCTTC.

This clonotype appeared many times. V gene TRBV12-3 or TRBV12-4 combines with J gene TRBJ2-1, with D uncertain. This CDR3 has 12 amino acids. V lost 2 bases and J lost 6, with 5 bases in between. CDR3 in DNA: TGTGCCAGCAGTTTAATCATCAATGAGCAGTTCTTC. Translation gives CASSLIINEQFF.

The chain combines TRBV7-6 with TRBJ1-1; the D is unclear. V lost 1 base, J lost 0 bases, and 9 bases lay in between. The CDR3 spans 15 residues. Germline CDR1 SGHVS, CDR2 FNYEAQ. CDR3 loop: CASSLDMTLNTEAFF. In DNA, the CDR3 is TGTGCCAGCAGCTTAGATATGACTCTGAACACTGAAGCTTTCTTT.

This clonotype was picked up many times. The chain is built from TRBV4-1 and TRBJ1-5; D is perhaps TRBD1 (5 bases). The CDR3 contains 14 residues. Germline CDR1 MGHRA, CDR2 YSYEKL. Trimming removed 1 base from V and 1 base from J, with 5 bases in between. This chain's CDR3 is CASSQAGSNQPQHF. The CDR3 bases are TGCGCCAGCAGCCAAGCAGGGAGCAATCAGCCCCAGCATTTT.

This clonotype was seen at least ten times. V usage is TRBV27 and J usage is TRBJ2-3, with D possibly being TRBD1 or TRBD2 (5 bases each). Trimming stripped 5 bases from V and 6 bases from J, with 15 bases between. The CDR3 has 14 amino acids. The germline gives CDR1 MNHEY, CDR2 SMNVEV (reference sequence). DNA of the CDR3: TGTGCCAGCAGTCCAGGGACCTCGGTTGATACGCAGTATTTT. Translation gives CASSPGTSVDTQYF.

The chain joins TRBV12-3 or TRBV12-4 to TRBJ2-7; TRBD1 matches 8 bases. This CDR3 comprises 15 residues. V was pared by 2 bases and J by 2 bases, with 5 bases of the junction left unmatched. The CDR3 reads CASSLFPDRAYEQYF. The CDR3 DNA reads TGTGCCAGCAGTTTATTTCCGGACAGGGCCTACGAGCAGTACTTC.

This clonotype was seen at least ten times. The chain joins TRBV7-8 to TRBJ2-2; the D is unclear. V was trimmed by 7 bases and J by 7 bases, leaving 13 bases between them. The CDR3 runs to 13 residues. From germline, CDR1 is SGHVS and CDR2 FQNEAQ. CDR3 sequence (DNA): TGTGCCAGCATACAGTCCGGTTTCGGGGAGCTGTTTTTT. Translation: CASIQSGFGELFF.

This clonotype was recorded many times. The chain employs TRBV7-8 and TRBJ2-7, with D possibly TRBD2 on 6 matching bases. V was cut by 0 bases and J by 0 bases, with 15 bases left in between. Germline CDR1 is SGHVS and CDR2 is FQNEAQ. The CDR3 is made up of 17 amino acids. CDR3: CASSLADDSGLSYEQYF. The CDR3 coding sequence is TGTGCCAGCAGCTTAGCGGACGACAGCGGGCTCTCCTACGAGCAGTACTTC.

A few counts support this clonotype. The V call is TRBV2, the J call TRBJ2-3, with no clear D. This CDR3 has 15 amino acids. CDR1 is SNHLY and CDR2 is FYNNEI in the germline V gene. Deletions cut 10 bases from V and 0 bases from J, with 17 bases between. The chain's CDR3 is CATNRALFSTDTQYF. CDR3 DNA sequence: TGTGCCACCAACCGGGCACTTTTTAGCACAGATACGCAGTATTTT.

V gene TRBV23-1 combines with J gene TRBJ1-2; D remains ambiguous. TRBV23-1 is labeled an ORF, and its function is uncertain. This CDR3 spans 14 amino acids. V lost 0 bases and J lost 4, with 9 bases in between. CDR3 in amino acids: CASSQSKYGYGYTF. The CDR3 nucleotides are TGCGCCAGCAGTCAATCGAAGTACGGCTATGGCTACACCTTC.

The rearrangement joins TRBV19 to TRBJ2-1; 10 nucleotides match TRBD2. V gave up 5 bases and J gave up 2 bases; unmatched junction bases: 3. Germline V gene data show CDR1 as LNHDA and CDR2 as SQIVND (reference sequence). This CDR3 region has 15 residues. The DNA for the CDR3 is TGTGCCAGTAGTTATAGCGGGGGGCCCTACAATGAGCAGTTCTTC. Translated, it gives CASSYSGGPYNEQFF.

This sequence joins TRBV29-1 and TRBJ2-7; 7 nucleotides line up with TRBD2. V gave up 6 bases and J gave up 0 bases; unmatched junction bases: 5. This CDR3 spans 13 amino acids. The germline CDR1 and CDR2 sequences are SQVTM and ANQGSEA. The CDR3 loop is CSVGAGPSYEQYF. The CDR3 DNA reads as TGCAGCGTGGGAGCGGGGCCCTCCTACGAGCAGTACTTC.

This CDR3 is CASSLQGWGTDTQYF. The CDR3 DNA reads as TGTGCCAGCAGTTTACAGGGATGGGGCACAGATACGCAGTATTTT. V and J are TRBV28 and TRBJ2-3; a weak D match, TRBD1 (5 bases). The germline V and J ends were trimmed by 2 bases and 1 base, with 10 bases remaining between them. CDR1 MDHEN and CDR2 SYDVKM come from the germline V gene. CDR3 size: 15 residues.

Only one count was recorded for this clonotype. The chain uses TRBV2 and TRBJ2-3; perhaps TRBD1 as D (5 bases). The CDR3 length is 12 residues. Deletions cut 9 bases from V and 1 base from J, with 8 bases between. Germline-derived CDR1 and CDR2 are SNHLY and FYNNEI. The CDR3 nucleotides are TGTGCCAGGACACAGGGCACAGATACGCAGTATTTT. It encodes CARTQGTDTQYF.